This T cell receptor beta chain was observed in a study of blood T cell repertoires in COVID-19. For the study at large: Samples taken during acute and convalescent COVID-19 were collected in the United States, Italy and Spain.

Recruits, aged roughly 18 to 90 years, lived in roughly 22 US areas. Participants had their cohort set by participant-reported clinical history. The germline V and J ends were trimmed by 2 bases and 0 bases, with 12 bases remaining between them. Germline V CDR1 and CDR2: MNHEY, SMNVEV (reference sequence). CDR3 length: 16 amino acids. Sequenced by immunoSEQ multiplex PCR; TCRdb stores in-frame clones only, minus some. The sample has under 300,000 clones, about 88% seen once. The J gene is TRBJ2-3, the V gene TRBV27, with D unclear. The clonotype originates from a woman aged 45-59 years who had recovered from COVID-19. Specimen: PBMCs or T cells enriched from blood (not recorded which). CDR3 residues: CASSLGRSTSTDTQYF. DNA of the CDR3: TGTGCCAGCAGTTTAGGTCGCTCAACTAGCACAGATACGCAGTATTTT.